Below, 11 T cell receptor beta chains from the same sample are listed, as sequenced in a study of CD8 T cells in ankylosing spondylitis. TCRdb re-called the 5' RACE reads through MiXCR, storing one row per CDR3 protein. The sample holds roughly 180,000 distinct CDR3 sequences, roughly 10% seen once. Sequencing used blood, either unsorted or a sorted T cell fraction (not recorded which). The receptors stem from a female donor with ankylosing spondylitis or in good health (not recorded which).

The genes are TRBV5-6 and TRBJ1-1; D remains unclear. V shed 0 bases and J shed 4 bases, with 10 bases lying between them. The CDR3 runs to 14 residues. Germline assignment: CDR1 SGHDT and CDR2 YYEEEE. CDR3 sequence reads: CASSLGVGGTEAFF. CDR3 coding DNA: TGTGCCAGCAGCTTGGGGGTTGGTGGCACTGAAGCTTTCTTT.

The CDR3 is CASSLAYLTGGDTQYF. CDR3 DNA sequence: TGTGCCAGCAGCTTGGCTTACCTAACGGGAGGAGATACGCAGTATTTT. J is TRBJ2-3 and V is TRBV5-6; 7 nucleotides line up with TRBD2. V lost 0 bases and J lost 5; bases outside the gene matches: 9. This CDR3 is built from 16 residues. Per germline, CDR1 SGHDT and CDR2 YYEEEE.

V usage is TRBV5-1 and J usage is TRBJ2-2, with D possibly being TRBD1 or TRBD2 (5 bases each). Germline-derived CDR1 and CDR2 are SGHRS and YFSETQ. CDR3 length equals 16 residues. V lost 2 bases to trimming and J lost 4 bases, with 15 bases between them. CDR3 sequence (DNA): TGCGCCAGCAGCTTCCCCGAGGGGAAAGTCACCGGGGAGCTGTTTTTT. It yields the protein CASSFPEGKVTGELFF. Drawing the rest from reference TRBV5-1 and TRBJ2-2, the complete variable domain is KAGVTQTPRYLIKTRGQQVTLSCSPISGHRSVSWYQQTPGQGLQFLFEYFSETQRNKGNFPGRFSGRQFSNSRSEMNVSTLELGDSALYLCASSFPEGKVTGELFFGEGSRLTVL.

This clonotype was seen at least ten times. This sequence joins TRBV20-1 and TRBJ2-3; 7 nucleotides line up with TRBD2. With 6 bases clipped from V and 3 bases from J, the junction kept 6 bases outside the gene matches. Germline CDR1 reads DFQATT; CDR2 reads SNEGSKA (reference sequence). The CDR3 runs 13 residues. CDR3 in DNA: TGCAGTGCAGGCAGGACTAGAACAGATACGCAGTATTTT. It encodes CSAGRTRTDTQYF.

The chain joins TRBV10-3 to TRBJ2-7; a weak D match, TRBD1 (6 bases). The CDR3 consists of 13 residues. V was cut by 5 bases and J by 0 bases, with 8 bases left in between. Germline V gives CDR1 ENHRY, CDR2 SYGVKD. CDR3 loop: CAISLGHSYEQYF. CDR3 nucleotide sequence: TGTGCCATCAGTCTGGGACACTCCTACGAGCAGTACTTC.

This clonotype was detected ten times or more. This chain uses TRBV29-1 with TRBJ2-7; no clear D gene. Germline V CDR1 and CDR2: SQVTM, ANQGSEA. The CDR3 contains 10 residues. The V gene lost 5 bases and the J gene lost 4 bases, with 6 bases spanning the gap. DNA of the CDR3: TGCAGCGTTATGGTTTACGAGCAGTACTTC. As protein: CSVMVYEQYF.

The rearrangement joins TRBV25-1 to TRBJ2-7; D uncertain. CDR1 MGHDK and CDR2 SYGVNS come from the germline V gene. Between the trimmed V and J ends, which lost 0 bases and 3 bases, there was a span of 15 bases. The CDR3 length is 16 residues. CDR3 DNA sequence: TGTGCCAGCAGTGAATATGAGGCGGACGGGCACTACGAGCAGTACTTC. Translation: CASSEYEADGHYEQYF.

In this sample, this clonotype turned up many times. The rearrangement joins TRBV9 to TRBJ1-1; 9 bases agree with TRBD1. Germline V gives CDR1 SGDLS, CDR2 YYNGEE. V gave up 3 bases and J gave up 5 bases; unmatched junction bases: 2. This CDR3 comprises 13 residues. CDR3 nucleotides: TGTGCCAGCAGCGGACAGGGGGAAACTGAAGCTTTCTTT. This gives the protein CASSGQGETEAFF.

This clonotype was counted many times. The rearrangement joins TRBV14 to TRBJ1-2; D may be TRBD1 (5 bases). Trimming removed 0 bases at V and 5 bases at J, with 16 bases between. In germline, CDR1 is SGHDN, CDR2 FVKESK. The CDR3 runs to 16 residues. The CDR3 DNA reads TGTGCCAGCAGCCAAGATCCGGAGACAGATGGGTATGGCTACACCTTC. Translation gives CASSQDPETDGYGYTF.

This clonotype was found a few times. The CDR3 bases are TGCAGTGCTCGCCCCACTAGCGCGAGCTCCTACAATGAGCAGTTCTTC. Translated: CSARPTSASSYNEQFF. The V and J genes are TRBV20-1 and TRBJ2-1, with 7 positions matching TRBD2. Per the germline V gene, CDR1 is DFQATT and CDR2 is SNEGSKA (reference sequence). CDR3 size: 16 residues. V trimming: 5 bases; J trimming: 0 bases; junction bases outside the gene matches: 10.

A few counts support this clonotype. The chain combines TRBV6-5 with TRBJ1-3; D unresolved. The CDR3 spans 15 residues. Trimming pared 0 bases from V and 2 bases from J, leaving 8 bases between. Germline CDR1 is MNHEY and CDR2 is SVGAGI. CDR3 loop: CASSYSSAAGNTIYF. CDR3 bases: TGTGCCAGCAGTTACTCAAGTGCGGCTGGAAACACCATATATTTT.